This T cell receptor (beta chain) was documented in a study of T-cell reconstitution after alpha-beta-depleted transplantation in children (dated by TCRdb to 2016 to 2017). For the wider study: The study quantitatively tracked T-cell immune reconstitution after TCRalphabeta/CD19-depleted allogeneic hematopoietic cell transplantation in children using TCR repertoire profiling. Broad study findings and their caveats: In some patients, the high TCRbeta diversity seen at day 60 was put down to recipient T cells and intrathymic progenitors that had survived conditioning. The apparently early alphabetaT-cell count recovery about two months after transplant was reportedly dependent on only several hundred rapidly expanded clones derived from non-depleted graft cells. Over the following months the frequencies of hyperexpanded clones went down, and after one year T-cell counts and TCRbeta diversity were mostly credited to newly produced T cells.

As regards this clonotype: There is no known antigen for this receptor. No base qualities exist here, and no much larger clone lies one base off it.

Library creation used PCR. The instrument given in TCRdb is Illumina HiSeq 2500. TCR libraries were prepared with molecular barcoding, using unique molecular identifiers to normalize TCRbeta repertoire quantification. TCRdb reran the public reads through fastp at Q25 and MiXCR, keeping productive beta chains. Rows with a matching CDR3 protein are joined into one entry that keeps the most common DNA and genes. A total of 100,000 to 130,000 distinct CDR3 sequences appear in this sample, approximately 6% of them only once. The ten largest make up roughly 20% of the sample. Reading the label with the study, this specimen's treatment or condition is: allogeneic hematopoietic cell transplantation with graft depleted of TCRalphabeta T cells and CD19 B cells. The children who served as transplant recipients had been given grafts of TCRalphabeta/CD19-depleted allogeneic hematopoietic cells. V is pruned by 0 bases and J by 3 bases, leaving 16 bases of the junction without a gene match. There are 19 amino acids in the CDR3, from cysteine to phenylalanine inclusive. Only the CDR3 portion is preserved as DNA: 57 bases, with reading frame beginning at the first base. Reading the germline V gene gives CDR1 SGHAT and CDR2 FQNNGV.

The sequencing here drew on PBMCs, mostly from graft donor cells, taken 360 days after TCRalphabeta/CD19-depleted stem cell transplant. The sequence came from a male patient under 10 years old who had a stem cell transplant for acute lymphoblastic leukemia, so the T cells may come from the graft donor. The V gene is TRBV11-2 and the J gene is TRBJ2-7; the central 8 bases match TRBD1. The bases are TGTGCCAGCAGCTTAGATCCCCGGACAGGGAAGTGGGTTGGCTACGAGCAGTACTTC. This codes for CASSLDPRTGKWVGYEQYF.